The rows below give T cell receptor beta chains drawn from one sample of a study of graft-versus-host responses after intestinal transplantation. Clones were sequenced by immunoSEQ multiplex PCR, and TCRdb holds only the in-frame ones, with some missing. The sample shows 8,500 to 11,000 clones, 30% to 40% of them seen only once. The specimen comprised alloreactive CD4+ T cells from a mixed lymphocyte reaction culture, sampled before transplantation. Receptors were obtained from a human patient who was an organ donor for intestinal transplantation. Both conserved end residues are trimmed from each CDR3.

V: TRBV2; length: 11; J: TRBJ1-1; CDR3: ASSVDVNTEAF
V: TRBV7-9; length: 13; J: TRBJ2-7; CDR3: ASSLGQAVSYEQY
V: TRBV7-9; length: 13; J: TRBJ2-5; CDR3: ASTANRGGQETQY
V: TRBV19; length: 13; J: TRBJ1-5; CDR3: ASSIAGLLNQPQH
V: TRBV7-9; length: 11; J: TRBJ2-7; CDR3: ASSLDSSYEQY
V: TRBV7-9; length: 12; J: TRBJ2-2; CDR3: ASRLAGNTGELF
V: TRBV18; length: 12; J: TRBJ1-1; CDR3: ASSRQSMNTEAF
V: TRBV4-2; length: 13; J: TRBJ1-1; CDR3: ASSLWTGPNTEAF
V: TRBV7-2; length: 13; J: TRBJ1-1; CDR3: ASSLKGGRGTEAF
V: TRBV6-5; length: 13; J: TRBJ1-3; CDR3: ASREGTGPGNTIY
V: TRBV7-9; length: 13; J: TRBJ1-4; CDR3: ASSPTRTTNEKLF
V: TRBV7-9; length: 14; J: TRBJ1-1; CDR3: ASSPQRLLGNTEAF
V: TRBV18; length: 14; J: TRBJ2-3; CDR3: ASSETGLFNTDTQY
V: TRBV6-4; length: 11; J: TRBJ2-1; CDR3: ASSDSGGHEQF
V: TRBV11-3; length: 12; J: TRBJ1-2; CDR3: ASSFGQGWDGYT
V: TRBV7-8; length: 13; J: TRBJ2-5; CDR3: ASSFRTSGGETQY
V: TRBV6-1; length: 13; J: TRBJ1-5; CDR3: ASSDYGSSNQPQH
V: TRBV5-4; length: 14; J: TRBJ2-3; CDR3: ASSKINSGGADTQY
V: TRBV14; length: 20; J: TRBJ1-2; CDR3: ASSQDYPSPPRTLRGLYGYT
V: TRBV9; length: 13; J: TRBJ1-3; CDR3: ASSPYQGTGNTIY
V: TRBV28; length: 12; J: TRBJ1-1; CDR3: ASSYEGGAPKAF
V: TRBV6-6; length: 12; J: NA; CDR3: ASKGGQGSYEQY
V: TRBV6-5; length: 11; J: TRBJ1-3; CDR3: ASRRVPGNTIY
V: TRBV28; length: 10; J: TRBJ1-1; CDR3: ASSLDRRAAF
V: TRBV5-4; length: 11; J: TRBJ2-1; CDR3: ASSPALVHEQF
V: TRBV6-5; length: 11; J: TRBJ1-1; CDR3: ASSEDPRQEAF
V: TRBV5-5; length: 14; J: TRBJ1-5; CDR3: ASSLVQGASNQPQH
V: TRBV5-6; length: 14; J: TRBJ1-2; CDR3: ASSLGPDRGQGGYT
V: TRBV18; length: 9; J: TRBJ2-3; CDR3: ASSERDTQY
V: TRBV9; length: 12; J: TRBJ2-7; CDR3: ASSVERGGYEQY
V: TRBV14; length: 11; J: TRBJ1-2; CDR3: ASSQASGYGYT
V: TRBV30; length: 12; J: TRBJ2-2; CDR3: AWTRQSATGELF
V: TRBV7-9; length: 11; J: TRBJ1-1; CDR3: ASGGQLYTEAF
V: TRBV19; length: 12; J: TRBJ1-2; CDR3: ASSFGTTNYGYT
V: TRBV19; length: 12; J: TRBJ1-1; CDR3: ASRPAGTGTEAF
V: TRBV27; length: 13; J: TRBJ2-2; CDR3: ASSLYLTGTGELF
V: TRBV29-1; length: 11; J: TRBJ1-1; CDR3: SVNGQGGTEAF
V: TRBV21-1; length: 15; J: TRBJ2-7; CDR3: ASSKTPTGPSSYEQY
V: TRBV18; length: 12; J: TRBJ1-2; CDR3: ASSPGQGASGYT
V: TRBV28; length: 10; J: TRBJ1-2; CDR3: ASSLTDYGYT
V: TRBV7-9; length: 12; J: TRBJ1-6; CDR3: ASSLTGGFSPLH
V: TRBV6-4; length: 11; J: TRBJ2-1; CDR3: ASSTRPGNEQF
V: TRBV7-9; length: 13; J: TRBJ2-3; CDR3: ASSLGQDLADTQY
V: TRBV29-1; length: 10; J: TRBJ1-6; CDR3: SVEEPGSPLH
V: TRBV7-6; length: 16; J: TRBJ2-1; CDR3: ASSLFLFLAGAYNEQF
V: TRBV28; length: 13; J: TRBJ2-3; CDR3: ASSLGQQDSDTQY
V: TRBV19; length: 10; J: NA; CDR3: ASSMFGSEQY
V: TRBV21-1; length: 16; J: TRBJ2-1; CDR3: ASSKGSGGLLGNNEQF
V: TRBV2; length: 11; J: TRBJ2-7; CDR3: ASSRDRGYEQY
V: TRBV27; length: 15; J: TRBJ2-1; CDR3: ASSLYTASGGADEQF
V: TRBV7-3; length: 14; J: TRBJ2-1; CDR3: ASSLTSGGLNNEQF
V: TRBV5-1; length: 14; J: TRBJ2-3; CDR3: ASSSRRTSGGDTQY
V: TRBV5-4; length: 15; J: TRBJ2-7; CDR3: ASSQNYVGGRVYEQY
V: TRBV11-2; length: 11; J: TRBJ1-2; CDR3: ASSLVRNYGYT
V: TRBV28; length: 10; J: TRBJ2-1; CDR3: ASSLDRREQF